The 24 T cell receptor beta chains given below trace back to one sample, sequenced in a study of blood T cell repertoires in COVID-19. Assay used: immunoSEQ multiplex PCR; TCRdb lists only in-frame clones, some missing. The sample lists nearly 250,000 clones, around 90% seen once, with about 0.95% in the top ten. Source material: PBMCs or T cells enriched from blood (not recorded which). Receptor source: a man aged 45-65 years who had been exposed to COVID-19.

The chain carries TRBV6-5 and TRBJ1-2, with a tentative D call TRBD1 (6 bases). Per the germline V gene, CDR1 is MNHEY and CDR2 is SVGAGI. V lost 6 bases to trimming and J lost 1 base, with 12 bases between them. The CDR3 length is 14 residues. CDR3 DNA: TGTGCCAGCAGAAGGAGACAGGATAACTATGGCTACACCTTC. Translation: CASRRRQDNYGYTF.

The chain is built from TRBV6-1 and TRBJ1-3; no reliable D call. V lost 0 bases and J lost 2, with 11 bases in between. This CDR3 contains 16 residues. Looked up from germline, CDR1 is MNHNS and CDR2 is SASEGT. The CDR3 DNA reads TGTGCCAGCAGTGAAGCCGCAGGCTCTACTGGAAACACCATATATTTT. The encoded protein is CASSEAAGSTGNTIYF.

The chain uses TRBV28 and TRBJ1-2, with TRBD1 as a possible D gene (5 bases). The CDR3 extends over 14 amino acids. Per germline, CDR1 MDHEN and CDR2 SYDVKM. V dropped 5 bases and J dropped 14 bases, with 24 bases sitting between them. The CDR3 protein is CASSTTMWGFFGTF. The CDR3 DNA reads TGTGCCAGCAGTACCACAATGTGGGGCTTTTTCGGGACCTTC.

The rearrangement uses TRBV10-1 and TRBJ1-1; 9 bases match TRBD1. This CDR3 has 16 residues. V gave up 4 bases and J gave up 4 bases; unmatched junction bases: 10. Germline lookup yields CDR1 WNHNN and CDR2 SYGVQD (reference sequence). As DNA, the CDR3 is TGCGCCAGCAGTGCTAACCAGGGACAGGGCGGCACTGAAGCTTTCTTT. It translates to CASSANQGQGGTEAFF.

V and J are TRBV12-3 or TRBV12-4 and TRBJ2-1, with 7 bases that match TRBD1. Trimming cost V 7 bases and J 9 bases; bases outside gene matches: 9. The CDR3 sequence is 13 residues long. CDR3: CASNLRGQLEQFF. The CDR3 DNA follows: TGTGCCAGCAACCTCAGGGGACAGCTTGAGCAGTTCTTC.

This chain joins TRBV11-3 and TRBJ2-3; D might be TRBD2 (6 bases). The germline CDR1 and CDR2 sequences are SGHNT and YENEEA. CDR3 length: 14 amino acids. The V end was cut by 3 bases, the J end by 4 bases, with 11 bases between. CDR3 residues: CASSFGREADTQYF. For the CDR3, the DNA is TGTGCCAGCAGCTTTGGCAGGGAGGCAGATACGCAGTATTTT.

This chain uses TRBV6-1 with TRBJ1-2, with D unclear. This CDR3 has 15 amino acids. In germline, CDR1 is MNHNS, CDR2 SASEGT. The V and J ends lost 2 bases and 5 bases respectively, with 15 bases between them. In DNA, the CDR3 is TGTGCCAGCAGTGAACGTCCCCAGGCGTCGTATGGCTACACCTTC. Residues: CASSERPQASYGYTF.

This chain links TRBV27 with TRBJ1-2; D remains ambiguous. This CDR3 has 15 residues. V gave up 7 bases and J gave up 3 bases, with 18 bases separating them. Germline CDR1 reads MNHEY; CDR2 reads SMNVEV (reference sequence). CDR3 coding DNA: TGTGCCAGCACCTCGATGGAGGGCGGGTACTATGGCTACACCTTC. Its protein is CASTSMEGGYYGYTF.

The rearrangement links TRBV7-2 to TRBJ2-5; TRBD1 aligns across 9 bases. The CDR3 totals 14 residues. CDR1 is SGHTA and CDR2 is FQGNSA in the germline V gene. Germline trimming cut 5 bases from V and 7 bases from J; bases unmatched to any gene: 8. The CDR3 nucleotides read TGTGCCAGCAGCCCAGGACAGGGGTACGTGACCCAGTACTTC. It yields the protein CASSPGQGYVTQYF. Based on the CDR3 plus reference TRBV7-2 and TRBJ2-5, the full variable domain is GAGVSQSPSNKVTEKGKDVELRCDPISGHTALYWYRQSLGQGLEFLIYFQGNSAPDKSGLPSDRFSAERTGGSVSTLTIQRTQQEDSAVYLCASSPGQGYVTQYFGPGTRLLVL.

The chain is built from TRBV5-1 and TRBJ1-2, with TRBD1 identical over 12 bases. The CDR3 contains 17 residues. V dropped 4 bases and J dropped 6; count of bases not matched to a gene: 13. Germline lookup yields CDR1 SGHRS and CDR2 YFSETQ. This CDR3 reads CASSPNSGTGGWDGYTF. As DNA, the CDR3 is TGCGCCAGCAGCCCGAACTCCGGGACAGGGGGCTGGGATGGCTACACCTTC.

The chain is built from TRBV5-1 and TRBJ2-3; the D gene is possibly TRBD1 (6 bases). This CDR3 has 14 residues. V lost 4 bases, J lost 3 bases, and 12 bases lay in between. Germline lookup yields CDR1 SGHRS and CDR2 YFSETQ. The CDR3 coding sequence is TGCGCCAGCAGCCCGGGACAAGTAACAGATACGCAGTATTTT. It translates to CASSPGQVTDTQYF.

The chain employs TRBV3-1 (or the pseudogene TRBV3-2) and TRBJ2-2; TRBD2 agrees at 9 bases. V shed 0 bases, J shed 1 base, and the junction held 6 bases outside the gene matches. CDR1 and CDR2 from the germline V gene are LGHDT and YNNKEL (reference sequence). The CDR3 is made up of 18 amino acids. The CDR3 protein is CASSQDRSSGVNTGELFF. The CDR3 DNA reads as TGTGCCAGCAGCCAAGATCGGTCTAGCGGGGTGAACACCGGGGAGCTGTTTTTT.

The V call is TRBV28, the J call TRBJ1-2; 10 bases agree with TRBD1. The CDR3 contains 14 residues. V lost 7 bases, J lost 7 bases, and 9 bases stayed unmatched. Germline V lookup: CDR1 MDHEN, CDR2 SYDVKM. The CDR3 DNA reads TGTGCCAGCATTCGCGGGACAGGGGATTCTGGCTACACCTTC. This codes for CASIRGTGDSGYTF.

The genes are TRBV12-5 and TRBJ1-5; 8 bases are shared with TRBD1. J gave up 0 bases and V 4 bases, and 5 bases lay outside the gene matches. Germline lookup yields CDR1 LGHNT and CDR2 FRNRAP. This CDR3 is built from 16 residues. CDR3 in amino acids: CASGSPGTGSNQPQHF. CDR3 sequence (DNA): TGTGCTAGTGGTTCTCCCGGGACAGGTAGCAATCAGCCCCAGCATTTT.

The V call is TRBV11-2, the J call TRBJ2-5, with 7 bases identical to TRBD2. The CDR3 is 14 residues long. Germline V lookup: CDR1 SGHAT, CDR2 FQNNGV. V was pared by 4 bases and J by 5 bases, with 7 bases of the junction left unmatched. The CDR3 nucleotides read TGTGCCAGCAGCTCGGGACTACAACGGGAGACCCAGTACTTC. Protein product: CASSSGLQRETQYF.

The V and J genes are TRBV25-1 and TRBJ2-5; TRBD1 aligns across 8 bases. This CDR3 is built from 13 residues. The V segment lost 5 bases and the J segment 5 bases; nucleotides outside the gene matches: 4. Germline-derived CDR1 and CDR2 are MGHDK and SYGVNS. Here the CDR3 DNA reads TGTGCCAGCAGTAGACAGGGGCGGGAGACCCAGTACTTC. Protein sequence: CASSRQGRETQYF. The full variable domain, with the rest looked up from reference TRBV25-1 and TRBJ2-5, is EADIYQTPRYLVIGTGKKITLECSQTMGHDKMYWYQQDPGMELHLIHYSYGVNSTEKGDLSSESTVSRIRTEHFPLTLESARPSHTSQYLCASSRQGRETQYFGPGTRLLVL.

The rearrangement joins TRBV5-1 to TRBJ2-2; TRBD1 matches 7 bases. This CDR3 region has 14 residues. Germline loops: CDR1 SGHRS, CDR2 YFSETQ. The trim removed 4 bases at V and 4 bases at J, leaving 4 bases unmatched. CDR3 amino acids: CASSVTGVTGELFF. The DNA of the CDR3 is TGCGCCAGCAGCGTAACAGGGGTCACCGGGGAGCTGTTTTTT.

The rearrangement uses TRBV3-1 (or the pseudogene TRBV3-2) and TRBJ2-1, with D perhaps TRBD1 (6 bases). The CDR3 loop spans 16 amino acids. CDR1 is LGHDT, CDR2 YNNKEL, per germline (reference sequence). Between the trimmed V and J ends, which lost 3 bases and 0 bases, there was a span of 12 bases. In DNA, the CDR3 is TGTGCCAGCAGCCACAGGGGTGGGATCTCCTACAATGAGCAGTTCTTC. It is translated as CASSHRGGISYNEQFF.

The gene calls are TRBV7-3 and TRBJ2-3; D is possibly TRBD1 (6 bases). This CDR3 spans 14 amino acids. Per the germline V gene, CDR1 is SGHTA and CDR2 is FQGTGA. V lost 4 bases and J lost 2, with 10 bases in between. The CDR3 nucleotides are TGTGCCAGCAGCTCAGGGGTTTACACAGATACGCAGTATTTT. Translation: CASSSGVYTDTQYF.

J is TRBJ2-3 and V is TRBV18, with 9 nucleotides matching TRBD2. In germline, CDR1 is KGHSH, CDR2 LQKENI. V gave up 4 bases and J gave up 2 bases; unmatched junction bases: 13. There are 18 residues in the CDR3. Here the CDR3 DNA reads TGTGCCAGCTCACGAAAGCGGGGGGAGGTTTCGGTCACAGATACGCAGTATTTT. The encoded protein is CASSRKRGEVSVTDTQYF.

This rearrangement joins TRBV18 to TRBJ1-5, with TRBD1 as a possible D gene (5 bases). CDR3 length equals 16 residues. Per the germline V gene, CDR1 is KGHSH and CDR2 is LQKENI. The ends were cut back, 2 bases at V and 3 bases at J, with 14 bases in the middle. CDR3 protein: CASSPRGGRFNQPQHF. CDR3 sequence (DNA): TGTGCCAGCTCACCAAGGGGAGGGAGATTCAATCAGCCCCAGCATTTT.

The rearrangement joins TRBV9 to TRBJ1-1, with unresolved D. Trimming stripped 4 bases from V and 3 bases from J, with 13 bases between. This CDR3 region has 14 residues. Looked up from germline, CDR1 is SGDLS and CDR2 is YYNGEE. The CDR3 sequence: CASSRETRDTEAFF. Written as DNA, the CDR3 is TGTGCCAGCAGCAGGGAGACCCGTGACACTGAAGCTTTCTTT. The full variable domain, its missing parts supplied by reference TRBV9 and TRBJ1-1, is DSGVTQTPKHLITATGQRVTLRCSPRSGDLSVYWYQQSLDQGLQFLIQYYNGEERAKGNILERFSAQQFPDLHSELNLSSLELGDSALYFCASSRETRDTEAFFGQGTRLTVV.

This chain joins TRBV10-3 and TRBJ1-1; a possible D gene is TRBD1 (5 bases). Germline V lookup: CDR1 ENHRY, CDR2 SYGVKD. This CDR3 has 14 residues. Trimming left V 7 bases short and J 2 bases short, with 14 bases between. CDR3 nucleotide sequence: TGTGCCATCACCATAGACAGAACTAACACTGAAGCTTTCTTT. Translated, it gives CAITIDRTNTEAFF.

The V call is TRBV11-3, the J call TRBJ2-1; 7 bases line up with TRBD1. Per the germline V gene, CDR1 is SGHNT and CDR2 is YENEEA. The CDR3 totals 15 residues. V dropped 3 bases and J dropped 8; count of bases not matched to a gene: 10. CDR3 in amino acids: CASSFFFRQGHEQFF. The CDR3 nucleotides read TGTGCCAGCAGCTTCTTTTTTCGACAGGGCCATGAGCAGTTCTTC.